Listed below are T cell receptor beta chains from one sample, sequenced in a study of regulatory T cells in long-lasting Graves disease. TCRdb reanalysed the multiplex PCR reads using MiXCR and keeps one entry per CDR3 protein. Of some 420,000 distinct CDR3 sequences in the sample, roughly 23% were seen once. The sample in question was peripheral blood mononuclear cells (PBMCs), obtained when the disease was refractory, from a patient treated with antithyroid drugs. These receptors were collected from a female donor with Graves disease. Each CDR3 is given with its conserved first and last residue. Each record gives: V gene, clone size, J gene, D gene, CDR3 DNA, CDR3 protein. A D gene is named only where the DNA matches it firmly. Clone sizes are given selectively: once, few, many, or a class where the clone is expanded.

TRBV19	few	TRBJ2-5	TRBD2	TGTGCCAGTAGTATTAGCGGGAGTGGGGAGACCCAGTACTTC	CASSISGSGETQYF
TRBV27	many	TRBJ1-5	TRBD1	TGTGCCAGCTCGGACAGGATTAGCAATCAGCCCCAGCATTTT	CASSDRISNQPQHF
TRBV11-3	many	TRBJ2-5	-	TGTGCCAGCAGCGGCACGTGGGAGACCCAGTACTTC	CASSGTWETQYF
TRBV10-3	few	TRBJ2-5	-	TGTGCCATCAGAAAAGGACCCGCTGAAGAGACCCAGTACTTC	CAIRKGPAEETQYF
TRBV28	-	TRBJ2-3	-	TGTGCCAGCAGTCAACAGGCCTTTAGCGCAGATACGCAGTATTTT	CASSQQAFSADTQYF
TRBV12-3/TRBV12-4	few	TRBJ1-5	TRBD1	TGTGCCAGCAGTCAAGACAGGGTAGGGGTTCAGCCCCAGCATTTT	CASSQDRVGVQPQHF
TRBV7-2	few	TRBJ2-2	-	TGTGCCAGCAGCTTCGAGCAGCCCCCGGTCACCGGGGAGCTGTTTTTT	CASSFEQPPVTGELFF
TRBV10-3	many	TRBJ1-6	-	TGTGCCATCAGTGAAGAAGGGGCGGATTCACCCCTCCACTTT	CAISEEGADSPLHF
TRBV7-2	-	TRBJ2-1	TRBD1	TGTGCCAGCAGCCCCTTTGGACAGGTTTTGAGTGAGCAGTTCTTC	CASSPFGQVLSEQFF
TRBV7-3	-	TRBJ2-7	-	TGTGCCAGCAGCACAACTGGGGGTCTGGAGCAGTACTTC	CASSTTGGLEQYF
TRBV7-2	many	TRBJ2-7	TRBD2	TGTGCCAGCAGCTTAGTCCTAGCGGGAGCGGGGGAGCAGTACTTC	CASSLVLAGAGEQYF
TRBV6-1	-	TRBJ1-3	-	TGTGCCAGCACGGACCGACAGCGCCTCTCTGGAAACACCATATATTTT	CASTDRQRLSGNTIYF
TRBV12-3/TRBV12-4	-	TRBJ1-1	-	TGTGCCAGCACCCTCTTCGATAGAGGAGAAGCTTTCTTT	CASTLFDRGEAFF
TRBV29-1	many	TRBJ1-2	-	TGCAGCGTTGAAGCCCAAGGGGAAGGAGGCTACACCTTC	CSVEAQGEGGYTF
TRBV5-8	few	TRBJ1-2	-	TGTGCCAGCAGCTCGCCGGGACTTTGGTTCGGTGGCTACACCTTC	CASSSPGLWFGGYTF
TRBV9	-	TRBJ2-2	TRBD2	TGTGCCAGCAGCGCCCCCCTGGCTAGCGGGGGGGCAATCGGGGAGCTGTTTTTT	CASSAPLASGGAIGELFF
TRBV28	few	TRBJ2-4	-	TGTGCCAGCAGCCCAAGCGGCGGGCTCAAAAACATTCAGTACTTC	CASSPSGGLKNIQYF
TRBV9	-	TRBJ2-2	-	TGTGCCAGCAGCCCCAGACTCGGGGAGCTGTTTTTT	CASSPRLGELFF
TRBV28	many	TRBJ2-7	-	TGTGCCAGCAGCTTAGACAGCTCCTACGAGCAGTACTTC	CASSLDSSYEQYF
TRBV9	few	TRBJ2-5	-	TGTGCCAGCAGCGTAGCCAACCAAGAGACCCAGTACTTC	CASSVANQETQYF
TRBV6-2/TRBV6-3	many	TRBJ2-2	-	TGTGCCAGCAGGGCGACAGTTACCGGGGAGCTGTTTTTT	CASRATVTGELFF
TRBV7-8	many	TRBJ1-4	-	TGTGCCAGCAGCTTAGACGAGGGCTTTGGCGAAAAACTGTTTTTT	CASSLDEGFGEKLFF
TRBV30	-	TRBJ2-7	TRBD1	TGTGCCTCCCGGACAGGGCCGAGGGCCCTCTCGTTC	CASRTGPRALSF
TRBV7-2	-	TRBJ1-1	-	TGTGCCAGCAGCTTACCGCCGCTAGGGGAGAGGGATTCACTAGAAGCTTTCTTT	CASSLPPLGERDSLEAFF
TRBV27	-	TRBJ2-2	-	TGTGCCAGCAAGTTAGACAGTGACACCGGGGAGCTGTTTTTT	CASKLDSDTGELFF
TRBV7-9	-	TRBJ2-2	TRBD1	TGTGCCAGCAGCTCCAGGTCCCCGACAGGGGGCAAGGACACCGGGGAGCTGTTTTTT	CASSSRSPTGGKDTGELFF